This TCR beta chain originates from a study of cytomegalovirus exposure and HLA in healthy donors. The CDR3 runs 13 residues. After removal of 5 bases from V and 6 bases from J, the junction contained 5 bases not matched to a gene. The germline CDR1 and CDR2 sequences are SQVTM and ANQGSEA. Donors showed nominal health when sampled, although they likely had unrecorded immune exposures. Findings and limits, study-wide: A later analysis, which compared TCR beta chains of equal frequency, found the HLA-associated ones more clonally expanded. Several of the most significant clusters appeared, in a later analysis, to be linked to common viral pathogens.

The PCR ran on 60 Vbeta and 13 Jbeta primers. The data were produced by immunoSEQ multiplex PCR, yet TCRdb's version contains in-frame clones alone and is incomplete. This table has about 150,000 clones, less than 90% appearing once. Comment on this clone: The target antigen is unknown.

The rearrangement links TRBV29-1 to TRBJ1-5, with 9 bases matching TRBD1. The sequencing input was PBMCs. This clonotype was obtained from a boy between 2 and 15 years old in good health and CMV-seronegative. CDR3 sequence reads: CSVRTGEGQPQHF. The CDR3 DNA reads as TGCAGCGTTCGGACAGGGGAAGGTCAGCCCCAGCATTTT.